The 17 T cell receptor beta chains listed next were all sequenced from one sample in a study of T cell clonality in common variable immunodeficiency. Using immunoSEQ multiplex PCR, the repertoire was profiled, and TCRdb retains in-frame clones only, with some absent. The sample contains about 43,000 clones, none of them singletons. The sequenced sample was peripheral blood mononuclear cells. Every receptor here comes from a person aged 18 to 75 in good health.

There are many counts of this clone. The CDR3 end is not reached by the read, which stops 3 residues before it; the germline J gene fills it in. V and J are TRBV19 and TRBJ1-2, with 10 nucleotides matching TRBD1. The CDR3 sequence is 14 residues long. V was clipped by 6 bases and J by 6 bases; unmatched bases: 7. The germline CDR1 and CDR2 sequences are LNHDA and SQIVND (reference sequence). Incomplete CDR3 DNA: TGTGCCAGTAGGACCGCCGGACAGGGGGATGGC. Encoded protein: CASRTAGQGDG. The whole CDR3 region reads CASRTAGQGDGYTF.

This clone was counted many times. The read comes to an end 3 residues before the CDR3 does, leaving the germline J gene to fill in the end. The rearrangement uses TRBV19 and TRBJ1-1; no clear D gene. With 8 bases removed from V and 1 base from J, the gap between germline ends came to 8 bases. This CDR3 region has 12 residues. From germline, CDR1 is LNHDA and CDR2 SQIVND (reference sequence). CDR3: CASSGWNTEAFF. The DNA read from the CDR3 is TGTGCCAGTTCAGGCTGGAACACTGAA.

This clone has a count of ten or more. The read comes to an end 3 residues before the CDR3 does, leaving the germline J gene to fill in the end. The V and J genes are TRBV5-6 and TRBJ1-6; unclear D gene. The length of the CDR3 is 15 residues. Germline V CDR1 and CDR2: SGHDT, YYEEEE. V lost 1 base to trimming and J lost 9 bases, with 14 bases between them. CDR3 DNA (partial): TGTGCCAGCAGCTTGTCCAGTGCCCTCCGTTCACCC. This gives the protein CASSLSSALRSP. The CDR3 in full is CASSLSSALRSPLHF.

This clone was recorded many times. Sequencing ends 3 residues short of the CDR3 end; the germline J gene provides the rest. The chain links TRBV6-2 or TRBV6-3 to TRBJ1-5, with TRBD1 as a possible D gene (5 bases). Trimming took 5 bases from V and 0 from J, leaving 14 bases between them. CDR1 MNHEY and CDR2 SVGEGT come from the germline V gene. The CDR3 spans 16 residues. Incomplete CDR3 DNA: TGTGCCAGCAGTGACGACAGATTGAATAGCAATCAGCCC. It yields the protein CASSDDRLNSNQP. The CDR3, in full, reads CASSDDRLNSNQPQHF.

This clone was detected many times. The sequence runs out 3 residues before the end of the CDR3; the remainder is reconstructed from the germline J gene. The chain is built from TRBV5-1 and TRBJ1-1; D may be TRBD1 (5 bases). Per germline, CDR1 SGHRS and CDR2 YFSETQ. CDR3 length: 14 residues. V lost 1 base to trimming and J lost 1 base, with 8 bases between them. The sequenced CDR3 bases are TGCGCCAGCAGCTTGCCAGGGCCGAACACTGAA. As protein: CASSLPGPNTE. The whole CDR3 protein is CASSLPGPNTEAFF.

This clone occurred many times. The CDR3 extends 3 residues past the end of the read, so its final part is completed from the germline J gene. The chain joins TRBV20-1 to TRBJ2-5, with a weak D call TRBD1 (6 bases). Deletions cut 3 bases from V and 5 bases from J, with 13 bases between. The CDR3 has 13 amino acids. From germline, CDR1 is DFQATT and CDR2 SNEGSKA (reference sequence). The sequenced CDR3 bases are TGCAGTGCTAGGACAGGACCACAGGAGACC. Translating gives CSARTGPQET. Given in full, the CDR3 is CSARTGPQETQYF.

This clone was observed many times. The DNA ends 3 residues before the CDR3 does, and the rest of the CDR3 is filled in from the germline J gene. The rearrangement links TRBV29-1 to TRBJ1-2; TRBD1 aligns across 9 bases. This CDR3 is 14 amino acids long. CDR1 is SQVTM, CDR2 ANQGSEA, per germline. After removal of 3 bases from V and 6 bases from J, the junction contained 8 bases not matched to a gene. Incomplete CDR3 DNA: TGCAGCGTTGAGGCCCGGGACAGGGAAAATGGC. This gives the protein CSVEARDRENG. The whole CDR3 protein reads CSVEARDRENGYTF. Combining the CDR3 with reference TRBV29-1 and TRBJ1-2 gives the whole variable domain SAVISQKPSRDICQRGTSLTIQCQVDSQVTMMFWYRQQPGQSLTLIATANQGSEATYESGFVIDKFPISRPNLTFSTLTVSNMSPEDSSIYLCSVEARDRENGYTFGSGTRLTVV.

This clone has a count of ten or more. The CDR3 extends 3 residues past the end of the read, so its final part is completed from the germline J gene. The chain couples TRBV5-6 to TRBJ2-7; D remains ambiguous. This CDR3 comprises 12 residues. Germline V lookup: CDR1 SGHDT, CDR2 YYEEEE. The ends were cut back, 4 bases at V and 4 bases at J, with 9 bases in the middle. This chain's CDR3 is CASSIQVYEQYF. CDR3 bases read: TGTGCCAGCAGCATCCAGGTATACGAG. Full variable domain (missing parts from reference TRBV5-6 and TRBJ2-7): DAGVTQSPTHLIKTRGQQVTLRCSPKSGHDTVSWYQQALGQGPQFIFQYYEEEERQRGNFPDRFSGHQFPNYSSELNVNALLLGDSALYLCASSIQVYEQYFGPGTRLTVT.

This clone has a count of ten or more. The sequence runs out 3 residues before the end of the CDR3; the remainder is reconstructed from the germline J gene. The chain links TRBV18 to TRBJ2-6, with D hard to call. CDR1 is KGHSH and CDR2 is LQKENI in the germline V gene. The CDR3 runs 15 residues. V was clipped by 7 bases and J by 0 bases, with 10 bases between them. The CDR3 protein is CASFTGSSGANVLTF. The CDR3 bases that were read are TGTGCCAGCTTTACCGGTTCCTCTGGGGCCAACGTC.

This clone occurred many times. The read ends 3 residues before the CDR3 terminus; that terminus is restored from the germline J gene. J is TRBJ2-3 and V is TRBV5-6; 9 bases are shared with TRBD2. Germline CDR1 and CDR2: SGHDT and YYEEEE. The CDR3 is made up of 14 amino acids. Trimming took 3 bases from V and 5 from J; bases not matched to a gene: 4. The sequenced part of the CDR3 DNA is TGTGCCAGCAGCTATAGCGGGAGCGTAGATACG. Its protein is CASSYSGSVDT. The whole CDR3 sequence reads CASSYSGSVDTQYF.

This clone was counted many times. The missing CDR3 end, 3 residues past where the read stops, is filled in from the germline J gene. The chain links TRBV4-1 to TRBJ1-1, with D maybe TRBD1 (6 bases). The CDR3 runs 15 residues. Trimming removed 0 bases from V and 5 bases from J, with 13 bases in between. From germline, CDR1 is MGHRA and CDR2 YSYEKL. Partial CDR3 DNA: TGCGCCAGCAGCCAAGAGGGGGCTGGGTGGACTGAA. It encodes CASSQEGAGWTE. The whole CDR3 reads CASSQEGAGWTEAFF.

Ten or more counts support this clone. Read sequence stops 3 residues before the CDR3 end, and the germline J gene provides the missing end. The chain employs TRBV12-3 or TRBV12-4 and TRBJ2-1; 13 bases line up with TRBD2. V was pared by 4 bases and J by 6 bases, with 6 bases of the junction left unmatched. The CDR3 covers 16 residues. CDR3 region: CASSSLGLAGSNEQFF. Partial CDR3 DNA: TGTGCCAGCAGTTCCCTGGGACTAGCGGGAAGCAATGAG.

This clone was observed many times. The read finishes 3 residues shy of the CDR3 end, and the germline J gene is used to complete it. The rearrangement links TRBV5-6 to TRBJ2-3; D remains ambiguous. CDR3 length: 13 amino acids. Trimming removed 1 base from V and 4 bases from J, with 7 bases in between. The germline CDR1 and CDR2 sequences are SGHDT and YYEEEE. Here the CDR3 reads CASSLITADTQYF. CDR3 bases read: TGTGCCAGCAGCTTGATAACGGCAGATACG.

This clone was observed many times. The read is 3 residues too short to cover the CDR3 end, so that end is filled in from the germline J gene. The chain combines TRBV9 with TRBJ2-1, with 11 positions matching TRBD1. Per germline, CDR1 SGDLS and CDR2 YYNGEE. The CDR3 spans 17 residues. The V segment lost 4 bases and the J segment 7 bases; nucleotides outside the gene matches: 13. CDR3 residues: CASSFGQGAGLVNEQFF. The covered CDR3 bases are TGTGCCAGCAGCTTCGGACAGGGGGCCGGTCTGGTGAATGAG.

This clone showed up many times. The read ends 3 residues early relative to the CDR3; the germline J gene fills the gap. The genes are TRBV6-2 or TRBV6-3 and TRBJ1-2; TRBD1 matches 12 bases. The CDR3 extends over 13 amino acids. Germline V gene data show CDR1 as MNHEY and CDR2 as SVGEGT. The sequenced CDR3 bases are TGTGCCAGCATCCGCCGGGACAGGGGGCAC. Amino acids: CASIRRDRGH. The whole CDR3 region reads CASIRRDRGHYTF.

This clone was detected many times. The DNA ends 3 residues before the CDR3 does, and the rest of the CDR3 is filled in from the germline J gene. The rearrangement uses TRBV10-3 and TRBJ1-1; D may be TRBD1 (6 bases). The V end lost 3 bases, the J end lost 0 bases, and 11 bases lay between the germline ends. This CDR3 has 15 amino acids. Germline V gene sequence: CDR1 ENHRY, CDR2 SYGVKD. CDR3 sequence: CAISDGGSLNTEAFF. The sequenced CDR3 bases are TGTGCCATCAGTGATGGGGGCTCATTGAACACTGAA.

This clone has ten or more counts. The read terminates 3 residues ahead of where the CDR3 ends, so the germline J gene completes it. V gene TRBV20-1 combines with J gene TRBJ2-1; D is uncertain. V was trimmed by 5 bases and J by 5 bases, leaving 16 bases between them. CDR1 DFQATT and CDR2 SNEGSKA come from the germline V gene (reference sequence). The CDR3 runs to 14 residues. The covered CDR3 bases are TGCAGTGCTGAGTATAGGAGTGACAACAATGAG. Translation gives CSAEYRSDNNE. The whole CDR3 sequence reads CSAEYRSDNNEQFF.